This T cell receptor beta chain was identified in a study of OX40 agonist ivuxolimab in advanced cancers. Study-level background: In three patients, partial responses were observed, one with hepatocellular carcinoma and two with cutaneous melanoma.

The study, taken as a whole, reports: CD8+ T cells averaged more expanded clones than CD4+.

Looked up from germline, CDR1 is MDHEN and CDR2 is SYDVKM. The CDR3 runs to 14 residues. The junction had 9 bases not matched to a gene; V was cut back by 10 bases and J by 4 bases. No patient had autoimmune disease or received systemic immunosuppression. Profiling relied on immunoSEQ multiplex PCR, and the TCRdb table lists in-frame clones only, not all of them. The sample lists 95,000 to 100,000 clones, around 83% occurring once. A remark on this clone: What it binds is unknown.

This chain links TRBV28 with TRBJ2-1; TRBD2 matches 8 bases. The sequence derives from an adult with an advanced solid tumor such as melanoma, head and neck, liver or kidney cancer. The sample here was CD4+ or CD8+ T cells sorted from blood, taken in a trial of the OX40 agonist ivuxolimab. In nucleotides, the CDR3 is TGTGCCACCTTTGCGGGGGGTGGGTACAATGAGCAGTTCTTC. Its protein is CATFAGGGYNEQFF. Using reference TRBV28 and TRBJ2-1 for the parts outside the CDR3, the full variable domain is DVKVTQSSRYLVKRTGEKVFLECVQDMDHENMFWYRQDPGLGLRLIYFSYDVKMKEKGDIPEGYSVSREKKERFSLILESASTNQTSMYLCATFAGGGYNEQFFGPGTRLTVL.